These 24 T cell receptor beta chains were sequenced from one sample in a study of T-cell memory formation after mild COVID-19. Using its own MiXCR run on the 5' RACE reads, TCRdb lists one record per CDR3 protein. Of about 350,000 distinct CDR3 sequences listed, approximately 13% were seen once; the top ten hold about a fifth. The specimen was PBMCs or a T cell subset sorted from them (not recorded which). The receptor source for this set is a man aged 18 to 29 who had mild COVID-19 (a few samples of this study predate the infection). Cell type and time point are not known.

The chain has TRBV2 and TRBJ1-1; D unresolved. V was trimmed by 6 bases and J by 3 bases, leaving 8 bases between them. This CDR3 has 12 residues. From germline, CDR1 is SNHLY and CDR2 FYNNEI. The CDR3 DNA follows: TGTGCCAGCAGCGCTAAGGACACTGAAGCTTTCTTT. It codes for CASSAKDTEAFF. Full variable domain (missing parts from reference TRBV2 and TRBJ1-1): EPEVTQTPSHQVTQMGQEVILRCVPISNHLYFYWYRQILGQKVEFLVSFYNNEISEKSEIFDDQFSVERPDGSNFTLKIRSTKLEDSAMYFCASSAKDTEAFFGQGTRLTVV.

The sample holds a few counts of this clonotype. This chain links TRBV20-1 with TRBJ2-5, with TRBD1 matching over 8 bases. The V gene end was trimmed by 0 bases and the J gene end by 4 bases; junction bases not matched to a gene: 10. Germline-derived CDR1 and CDR2 are DFQATT and SNEGSKA (reference sequence). The CDR3 is 16 amino acids. CDR3 sequence reads: CSARDSSRGLGETQYF. The CDR3 nucleotides read TGCAGTGCTAGAGATAGTAGCAGGGGGCTGGGAGAGACCCAGTACTTC.

The chain uses TRBV29-1 and TRBJ2-3; D is ambiguous. CDR3 length: 12 residues. The V and J ends lost 0 bases and 3 bases respectively, with 4 bases between them. The germline V gene encodes CDR1 SQVTM and CDR2 ANQGSEA. This chain's CDR3 is CSVEEQTDTQYF. The CDR3 nucleotides read TGCAGCGTTGAAGAGCAAACAGATACGCAGTATTTT.

This clonotype was counted at least ten times. The rearrangement uses TRBV7-9 and TRBJ2-3; 8 bases match TRBD2. J gave up 4 bases and V 3 bases, and 12 bases lay outside the gene matches. The V gene's germline CDR1 is SEHNR and CDR2 FQNEAQ (reference sequence). The CDR3 extends over 17 amino acids. For the CDR3, the DNA is TGTGCCAGCAGCTTCACGGTTCAGCGGGGGACCCCAGATACGCAGTATTTT. Its translation: CASSFTVQRGTPDTQYF.

This clonotype was recorded only once. The J gene is TRBJ2-1, the V gene TRBV4-2; TRBD2 matches at 8 bases. CDR3 length: 15 amino acids. Germline-derived CDR1 and CDR2 are LGHNA and YNFKEQ. The ends lost 2 bases at V and 4 bases at J; junction bases unmatched: 4. CDR3 DNA: TGTGCCAGCAGCCAATTACTAGCGGAGTACAATGAGCAGTTCTTC. The encoded protein is CASSQLLAEYNEQFF.

This chain links TRBV28 with TRBJ1-4; 7 positions match TRBD1. The CDR3 runs to 15 residues. Germline loops: CDR1 MDHEN, CDR2 SYDVKM. Germline trimming cut 6 bases from V and 3 bases from J; bases unmatched to any gene: 7. CDR3 amino acids: CASRGDSSPNEKLFF. CDR3 coding DNA: TGTGCCAGCAGGGGGGACAGTTCCCCTAATGAAAAACTGTTTTTT.

This clonotype was picked up a small number of times. The chain links TRBV29-1 to TRBJ1-1; D is possibly TRBD1 (6 bases). This CDR3 is built from 11 residues. Germline-derived CDR1 and CDR2 are SQVTM and ANQGSEA. The V and J ends lost 7 bases and 6 bases respectively, with 12 bases between them. The CDR3 region is CSGRTEAEAFF. DNA of the CDR3: TGCAGCGGACGGACAGAAGCTGAAGCTTTCTTT.

This clonotype was seen a handful of times. Here the CDR3 DNA reads TGCGCCAGCAGCATCAGCTGGGCGGGGGGCGGCACAGATACGCAGTATTTT. Its translation is CASSISWAGGGTDTQYF. V usage is TRBV5-1 and J usage is TRBJ2-3; 8 nucleotides line up with TRBD2. The CDR3 totals 17 residues. From germline, CDR1 is SGHRS and CDR2 YFSETQ. The V gene end was trimmed by 4 bases and the J gene end by 1 base; junction bases not matched to a gene: 11. The whole variable domain, filled in from reference TRBV5-1 and TRBJ2-3, reads KAGVTQTPRYLIKTRGQQVTLSCSPISGHRSVSWYQQTPGQGLQFLFEYFSETQRNKGNFPGRFSGRQFSNSRSEMNVSTLELGDSALYLCASSISWAGGGTDTQYFGPGTRLTVL.

This clonotype has more than one count but fewer than ten. The rearrangement links TRBV4-1 to TRBJ2-1, with D tentatively TRBD2 (6 bases). Per the germline V gene, CDR1 is MGHRA and CDR2 is YSYEKL. V gave up 0 bases and J gave up 7 bases, with 19 bases separating them. The length of the CDR3 is 17 residues. This chain's CDR3 is CASSQDSPAGPSNEQFF. The CDR3 DNA is TGCGCCAGCAGCCAAGATAGCCCAGCGGGCCCGTCGAATGAGCAGTTCTTC.

In its sample, this clonotype was seen many times. The chain joins TRBV3-2 to TRBJ2-1. TRBV3-2 is labeled a pseudogene. The CDR3 length is 11 residues. As DNA, the CDR3 is TGTGCCAGCAGCAATAGGAGTGAGCAGTTCTTC. This codes for CASSNRSEQFF.

The chain couples TRBV5-5 to TRBJ1-2; D gene unclear. Between the trimmed V and J ends, which lost 4 bases and 4 bases, there was a span of 11 bases. Per the germline V gene, CDR1 is SGHKS and CDR2 is YYEKEE (reference sequence). This CDR3 spans 13 amino acids. CDR3 bases: TGTGCCAGCAGCCCCGGGAGCCCCTATGGCTACACCTTC. Translated, it gives CASSPGSPYGYTF.

Ten or more counts support this clonotype. The genes are TRBV27 and TRBJ2-7; D not certain. This CDR3 comprises 14 residues. CDR1 is MNHEY and CDR2 is SMNVEV in the germline V gene (reference sequence). Trimming cost V 1 base and J 4 bases, with 11 bases left between them. For the CDR3, the DNA is TGTGCCAGCAGTTTATGGGTAGGACGATACGAGCAGTACTTC. Translation: CASSLWVGRYEQYF.

In this sample, this clonotype turned up many times. The J gene is TRBJ2-1, the V gene TRBV7-9; 13 bases agree with TRBD2. Germline lookup yields CDR1 SEHNR and CDR2 FQNEAQ (reference sequence). V was pared by 5 bases and J by 10 bases, with 11 bases of the junction left unmatched. The CDR3 runs to 16 residues. The CDR3: CASSPGTSGVLGEQFF. CDR3 nucleotides: TGTGCCAGCAGCCCCGGGACTAGCGGGGTCCTTGGGGAGCAGTTCTTC.

The chain is built from TRBV7-2 and TRBJ2-3; D remains ambiguous. The CDR3 is 15 residues long. Germline CDR1 is SGHTA and CDR2 is FQGNSA. The germline V and J ends were trimmed by 8 bases and 0 bases, with 15 bases remaining between them. The CDR3 DNA sequence: TGTGCCAGCTCGCTTGCCCGTACTAGCACAGATACGCAGTATTTT. It encodes CASSLARTSTDTQYF.

This clonotype was found a few times. The chain joins TRBV5-1 to TRBJ2-1; 9 bases align to TRBD2. The ends lost 4 bases at V and 7 bases at J; junction bases unmatched: 9. Looked up from germline, CDR1 is SGHRS and CDR2 is YFSETQ. This CDR3 has 15 amino acids. CDR3 sequence: CASSPVAGAWNEQFF. In DNA, the CDR3 is TGCGCCAGCAGCCCTGTAGCGGGGGCCTGGAATGAGCAGTTCTTC.

In this sample, this clonotype turned up many times. The CDR3 here is CASSSLDRDGYTF. For the CDR3, the DNA is TGCGCCAGCAGCTCGTTGGACAGGGATGGCTACACCTTC. The chain uses TRBV5-1 and TRBJ1-2; 8 bases map to TRBD1. After removal of 3 bases from V and 6 bases from J, the junction contained 4 bases not matched to a gene. The CDR3 covers 13 residues. Germline V gene data show CDR1 as SGHRS and CDR2 as YFSETQ.

This clonotype was observed a few times. V and J are TRBV5-1 and TRBJ1-2; possibly TRBD1 for D (5 bases). The CDR3 totals 14 residues. V dropped 0 bases and J dropped 4 bases, with 10 bases sitting between them. Germline V CDR1 and CDR2: SGHRS, YFSETQ. Written as DNA, the CDR3 is TGCGCCAGCAGCTTGGTCCAGGGATCCTATGGCTACACCTTC. It specifies CASSLVQGSYGYTF.

This clonotype was observed a few times. V gene TRBV7-2 combines with J gene TRBJ2-7, with TRBD2 as a possible D gene (5 bases). CDR1 is SGHTA and CDR2 is FQGNSA in the germline V gene. Trimming took off 3 bases at V and 7 bases at J, with 10 bases between the two ends. This CDR3 spans 12 amino acids. The CDR3 DNA reads TGTGCCAGCAGCTTCGCGCGAGGGGAGCAGTACGTC. The encoded protein is CASSFARGEQYV.

The V and J genes are TRBV4-1 and TRBJ2-3, with D unclear. Trimming shortened V by 4 bases and J by 2 bases, and 13 bases separated the two germline ends. The CDR3 is 15 amino acids. Per the germline V gene, CDR1 is MGHRA and CDR2 is YSYEKL. The DNA of the CDR3 is TGCGCCAGCAGCCGGACCACTGAGGTCACAGATACGCAGTATTTT. It translates to CASSRTTEVTDTQYF.

The chain recombines TRBV20-1 with TRBJ2-2; D tentatively fits TRBD1 or TRBD2 (5 bases each). Germline values: CDR1 DFQATT, CDR2 SNEGSKA (reference sequence). V was cut by 5 bases and J by 4 bases, with 17 bases left in between. The CDR3 sequence is 15 residues long. In nucleotides, the CDR3 is TGCAGTGCTGCACCGGGACGATGGTTCACCGGGGAGCTGTTTTTT. This gives the protein CSAAPGRWFTGELFF.

J is TRBJ2-7 and V is TRBV12-3 or TRBV12-4; possibly TRBD1 or TRBD2 for D (5 bases each). The CDR3 is made up of 14 amino acids. Between the trimmed V and J ends, which lost 1 base and 6 bases, there was a span of 13 bases. Written as DNA, the CDR3 is TGTGCCAGCAGTTTAGAACTCGAGGGGCTCGAGCAGTACTTC. Encoded protein: CASSLELEGLEQYF.

This clonotype occurred a few times. The chain combines TRBV20-1 with TRBJ1-4, with D maybe TRBD1 (6 bases). V dropped 3 bases and J dropped 4 bases, with 12 bases sitting between them. The CDR3 totals 14 residues. Germline assignment: CDR1 DFQATT and CDR2 SNEGSKA (reference sequence). CDR3 in amino acids: CSASPGQLNEKLFF. The CDR3 nucleotides read TGCAGTGCTAGTCCCGGACAGCTTAATGAAAAACTGTTTTTT.

In this sample, this clonotype turned up many times. The rearrangement links TRBV7-9 to TRBJ2-2; weak D call: TRBD1 (5 bases). Germline CDR1 and CDR2: SEHNR and FQNEAQ (reference sequence). CDR3 length: 14 residues. V shed 2 bases and J shed 1 base, with 5 bases lying between them. The CDR3 spells CASSLQGNTGELFF. Written as DNA, the CDR3 is TGTGCCAGCAGCTTACAGGGGAACACCGGGGAGCTGTTTTTT.

The rearrangement links TRBV12-3 or TRBV12-4 to TRBJ2-7; 9 bases are shared with TRBD2. V lost 6 bases to trimming and J lost 9 bases; unmatched junction nucleotides: 12. The CDR3 length is 14 residues. The CDR3 spells CASSHSGGPRGQYF. CDR3 coding DNA: TGTGCCAGCAGCCATAGCGGGGGCCCAAGGGGGCAGTACTTC.